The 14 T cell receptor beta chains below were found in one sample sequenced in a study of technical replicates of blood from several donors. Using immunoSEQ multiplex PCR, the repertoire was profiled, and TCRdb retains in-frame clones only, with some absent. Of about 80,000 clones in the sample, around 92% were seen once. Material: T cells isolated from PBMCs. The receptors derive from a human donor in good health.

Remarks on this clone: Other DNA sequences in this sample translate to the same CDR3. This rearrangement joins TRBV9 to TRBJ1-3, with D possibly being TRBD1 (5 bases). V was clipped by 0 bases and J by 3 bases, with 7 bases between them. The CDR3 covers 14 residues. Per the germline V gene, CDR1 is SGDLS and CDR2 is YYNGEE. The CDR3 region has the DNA TGTGCCAGCAGCGTAGCAGGGATTGGAAACACCATATATTTT. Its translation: CASSVAGIGNTIYF.

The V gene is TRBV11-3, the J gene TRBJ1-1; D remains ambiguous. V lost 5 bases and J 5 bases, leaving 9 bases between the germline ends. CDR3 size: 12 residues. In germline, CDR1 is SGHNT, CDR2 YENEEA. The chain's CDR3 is CASSRDSTEAFF. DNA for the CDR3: TGTGCCAGCAGCCGTGACTCGACTGAAGCTTTCTTT.

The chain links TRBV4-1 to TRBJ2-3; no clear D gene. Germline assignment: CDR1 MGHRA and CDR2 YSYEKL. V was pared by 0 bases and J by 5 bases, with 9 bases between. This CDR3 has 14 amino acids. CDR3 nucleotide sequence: TGCGCCAGCAGCCAAGACGGCTCGGGAGATACGCAGTATTTT. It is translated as CASSQDGSGDTQYF.

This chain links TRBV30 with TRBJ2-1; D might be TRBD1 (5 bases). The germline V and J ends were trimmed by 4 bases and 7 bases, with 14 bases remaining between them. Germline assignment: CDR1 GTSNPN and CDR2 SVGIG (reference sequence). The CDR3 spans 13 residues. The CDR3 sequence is CAWKRGSFNEQFF. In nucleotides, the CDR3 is TGTGCCTGGAAAAGGGGTAGCTTTAATGAGCAGTTCTTC. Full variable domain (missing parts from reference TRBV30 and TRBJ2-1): SQTIHQWPATLVQPVGSPLSLECTVEGTSNPNLYWYRQAAGRGLQLLFYSVGIGQISSEVPQNLSASRPQDRQFILSSKKLLLSDSGFYLCAWKRGSFNEQFFGPGTRLTVL.

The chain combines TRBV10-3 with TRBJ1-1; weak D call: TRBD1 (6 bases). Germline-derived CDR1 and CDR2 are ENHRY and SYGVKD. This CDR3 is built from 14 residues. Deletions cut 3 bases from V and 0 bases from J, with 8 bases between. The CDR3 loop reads CAISDTGLNTEAFF. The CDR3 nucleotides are TGTGCCATCAGTGATACAGGGTTGAACACTGAAGCTTTCTTT.

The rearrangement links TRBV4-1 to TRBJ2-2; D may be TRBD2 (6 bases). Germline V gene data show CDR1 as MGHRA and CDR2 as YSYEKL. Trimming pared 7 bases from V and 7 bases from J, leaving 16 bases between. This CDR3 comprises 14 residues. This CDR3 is CASNDLLGGGELFF. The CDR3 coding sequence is TGCGCCAGCAACGACCTATTGGGGGGCGGGGAGCTGTTTTTT.

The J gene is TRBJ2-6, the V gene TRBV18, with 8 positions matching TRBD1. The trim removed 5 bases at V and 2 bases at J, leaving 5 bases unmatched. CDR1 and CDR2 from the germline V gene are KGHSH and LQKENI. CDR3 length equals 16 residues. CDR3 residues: CASSASGGAGANVLTF. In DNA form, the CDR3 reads TGTGCCAGCTCAGCCTCAGGGGGCGCTGGGGCCAACGTCCTGACTTTC. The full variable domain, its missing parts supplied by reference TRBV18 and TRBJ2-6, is NAGVMQNPRHLVRRRGQEARLRCSPMKGHSHVYWYRQLPEEGLKFMVYLQKENIIDESGMPKERFSAEFPKEGPSILRIQQVVRGDSAAYFCASSASGGAGANVLTFGAGSRLTVL.

The CDR3 region is CASSYRTLNTGELFF. The CDR3 DNA reads TGTGCCAGCAGTTACCGGACTCTGAACACCGGGGAGCTGTTTTTT. The chain employs TRBV6-5 and TRBJ2-2; D might be TRBD2 (5 bases). The ends were cut back, 2 bases at V and 1 base at J, with 8 bases in the middle. Germline CDR1 is MNHEY and CDR2 is SVGAGI. The CDR3 length is 15 residues.

The CDR3 here is CASSLWAGAVAGELFF. In DNA, the CDR3 is TGTGCCAGCAGTTTATGGGCGGGAGCGGTGGCCGGGGAGCTGTTTTTT. The chain has TRBV28 and TRBJ2-2; 7 bases fit TRBD2. Trimming removed 0 bases from V and 6 bases from J; junction bases left unmatched: 7. The CDR3 is 16 residues long. Germline-derived CDR1 and CDR2 are MDHEN and SYDVKM.

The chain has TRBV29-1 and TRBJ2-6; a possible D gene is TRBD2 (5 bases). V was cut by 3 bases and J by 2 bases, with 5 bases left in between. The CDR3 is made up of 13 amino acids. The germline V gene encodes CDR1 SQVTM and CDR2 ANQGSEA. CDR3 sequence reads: CSVDGAGANVLTF. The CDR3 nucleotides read TGCAGCGTTGACGGGGCTGGGGCCAACGTCCTGACTTTC.

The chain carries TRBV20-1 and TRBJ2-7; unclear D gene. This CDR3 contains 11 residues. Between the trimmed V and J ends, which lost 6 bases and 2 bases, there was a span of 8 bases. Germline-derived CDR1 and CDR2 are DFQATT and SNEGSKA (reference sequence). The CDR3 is CSAGFTYEQYF. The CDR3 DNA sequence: TGCAGTGCCGGGTTTACCTACGAGCAGTACTTC.

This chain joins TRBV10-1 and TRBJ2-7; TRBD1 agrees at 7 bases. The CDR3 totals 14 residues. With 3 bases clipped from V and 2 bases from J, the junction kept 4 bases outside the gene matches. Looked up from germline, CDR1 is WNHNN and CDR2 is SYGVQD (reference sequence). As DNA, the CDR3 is TGCGCCAGCAGTGAAGGGCAGGGGGCCTACGAGCAGTACTTC. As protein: CASSEGQGAYEQYF.

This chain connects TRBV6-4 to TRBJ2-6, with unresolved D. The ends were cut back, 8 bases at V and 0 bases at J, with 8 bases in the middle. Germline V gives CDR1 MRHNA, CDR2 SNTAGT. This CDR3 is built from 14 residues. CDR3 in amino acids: CASSPGSGANVLTF. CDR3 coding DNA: TGTGCCAGCTCTCCCGGCTCTGGGGCCAACGTCCTGACTTTC.

The CDR3 region is CASSLARTGYEQYF. CDR3 sequence (DNA): TGTGCCAGCAGCTTGGCCCGGACAGGGTACGAGCAGTACTTC. The V and J genes are TRBV5-4 and TRBJ2-7; 8 bases are a match to TRBD1. This CDR3 is built from 14 residues. Per the germline V gene, CDR1 is SGHNT and CDR2 is YYREEE (reference sequence). V lost 0 bases, J lost 4 bases, and 3 bases stayed unmatched.